These T cell receptor beta chains were read from a single sample in a study of shared clonotypes between healthy human individuals. Sequencing was performed with immunoSEQ multiplex PCR; in TCRdb, only in-frame clones are kept and a portion is missing. Of around 2,000,000 clones in the sample, roughly 94% were seen once. Source material: naive CD4+ T cells sorted from blood. The receptors were sampled from a man aged 18 to 29 in good health. CDR3s include the opening cysteine and the closing phenylalanine or tryptophan. A D gene is named only where the DNA matches it firmly. Some rows mark clone size as missing; the rest say once, few, many or name a class of expanded clone.

d_gene	j_gene	abundance	v_gene	CDR3aa	CDR3nt
TRBD2	TRBJ2-5	NA	TRBV7-3	CASSLGASGKETQYF	TGTGCCAGCAGCTTAGGGGCTAGCGGGAAAGAGACCCAGTACTTC
NA	TRBJ2-5	NA	TRBV5-6	CASSLDSRQETQYF	TGTGCCAGCAGCTTGGATTCTCGTCAAGAGACCCAGTACTTC
TRBD1	TRBJ1-6	NA	TRBV10-2	CASNPGQNSPLHF	TGCGCCAGCAACCCGGGACAGAATTCACCCCTCCACTTT
TRBD2	TRBJ2-1	NA	TRBV7-2	CASSRSGRAYNEQFF	TGTGCCAGCAGCAGAAGCGGGAGGGCCTACAATGAGCAGTTCTTC
NA	TRBJ2-3	NA	TRBV20-1	CGGSSTDTQYF	TGTGGGGGATCTAGCACAGATACGCAGTATTTT
TRBD1	TRBJ1-2	NA	TRBV5-1	CASSFEGTGDPYGYTF	TGCGCCAGCAGCTTTGAGGGGACAGGGGACCCCTATGGCTACACCTTC
TRBD2	TRBJ2-5	NA	TRBV19	CASSKLAGGQETQYF	TGTGCCAGTAGTAAACTAGCGGGAGGGCAAGAGACCCAGTACTTC
NA	TRBJ2-5	NA	TRBV7-9	CASSLLGETQYF	TGTGCCAGCAGCTTGTTAGGGGAGACCCAGTACTTC
TRBD1	TRBJ1-2	NA	TRBV6-5	CASGQGDGYTF	TGTGCCAGCGGACAGGGGGATGGCTACACCTTC
TRBD1	TRBJ1-5	NA	TRBV5-6	CASSNDRGGQPQHF	TGTGCCAGCAGCAATGACAGGGGAGGCCAGCCCCAGCATTTT
NA	TRBJ2-7	NA	TRBV18	CASSRGQIYEQYF	TGTGCCAGCTCACGGGGCCAGATTTACGAGCAGTACTTC
TRBD2	TRBJ2-5	NA	TRBV11-3	CASSLSGDYLETQYF	TGTGCCAGCAGCTTATCGGGGGACTACCTGGAGACCCAGTACTTC
TRBD1	TRBJ2-1	NA	TRBV18	CASSPSLRDRGPEQFF	TGTGCCAGCTCCCCTTCACTCCGGGACAGGGGGCCTGAGCAGTTCTTC
NA	TRBJ1-6	NA	TRBV5-1	CASSFSLDQGNSPLHF	TGCGCCAGCAGCTTTTCACTAGATCAGGGTAATTCACCCCTCCACTTT
TRBD1	TRBJ2-1	NA	TRBV5-1	CASSPEGQSWGNEQFF	TGCGCCAGCAGCCCAGAGGGACAGAGTTGGGGGAATGAGCAGTTCTTC
TRBD2	TRBJ2-7	NA	TRBV6-5	CASSALGTKQYF	TGTGCCAGCAGTGCCCTTGGGACTAAGCAGTACTTC
NA	TRBJ1-2	once	TRBV4-1	CASSPGQSYGYTF	TGCGCCAGCAGCCCGGGACAAAGCTATGGCTACACCTTC
NA	TRBJ1-5	few	TRBV5-1	CASSLTGSNQPQHF	TGCGCCAGCAGCTTGACAGGGAGCAATCAGCCCCAGCATTTT
NA	TRBJ1-1	NA	TRBV18	CASSPPGGAGTEAFF	TGTGCCAGCTCACCACCAGGAGGGGCAGGCACTGAAGCTTTCTTT
NA	TRBJ1-2	NA	TRBV7-9	CASSHLGVDYGYTF	TGTGCCAGCAGCCATCTTGGGGTGGACTATGGCTACACCTTC
NA	TRBJ2-3	NA	TRBV5-4	CASSLQLSDTQYF	TGTGCCAGCAGCTTGCAATTGAGTGATACGCAGTATTTT
NA	TRBJ2-3	NA	TRBV10-3	CAISESKATTQDTQYF	TGTGCCATCAGTGAGTCGAAGGCAACAACCCAAGATACGCAGTATTTT
NA	TRBJ1-6	NA	TRBV19	CASIGRDGENSPLHF	TGTGCCAGTATCGGGCGGGACGGGGAAAATTCACCCCTCCACTTT
TRBD1	TRBJ1-2	NA	TRBV5-4	CASSLGQGAANYGYTF	TGTGCCAGCAGCTTGGGGCAGGGGGCGGCAAACTATGGCTACACCTTC
TRBD1	TRBJ1-2	NA	TRBV6-6	CASSYSTGGVNYGYTF	TGTGCCAGCAGTTACTCTACAGGGGGCGTTAACTATGGCTACACCTTC
NA	TRBJ2-3	NA	TRBV5-1	CASSLPSDTQYF	TGCGCCAGCAGCCTACCCTCAGATACGCAGTATTTT
NA	TRBJ2-3	NA	TRBV4-1	CASSQVPTRADTQYF	TGCGCCAGCAGCCAAGTGCCTACTCGGGCAGATACGCAGTATTTT
NA	TRBJ2-5	NA	TRBV10-3	CAISPAREETQYF	TGTGCCATCTCCCCGGCCAGGGAAGAGACCCAGTACTTC
NA	TRBJ1-6	NA	TRBV19	CASSTVTGTLNSPLHF	TGTGCCAGTAGTACCGTTACCGGGACACTTAATTCACCCCTCCACTTT
NA	TRBJ2-7	NA	TRBV4-1	CASSRPEQGIYEQYF	TGCGCCAGCAGCCGCCCTGAGCAGGGCATCTACGAGCAGTACTTC
NA	TRBJ2-7	NA	TRBV9	CASSVAGDSTYEQYF	TGTGCCAGCAGCGTAGCAGGAGACAGTACCTACGAGCAGTACTTC
NA	TRBJ2-3	NA	TRBV5-1	CASSLVLVFGPDTQYF	TGCGCCAGCAGCTTGGTTCTGGTGTTCGGACCAGATACGCAGTATTTT
NA	TRBJ2-2	NA	TRBV29-1	CSASSGVDTGELFF	TGCAGCGCGAGTAGCGGCGTCGACACCGGGGAGCTGTTTTTT
TRBD1	TRBJ1-2	NA	TRBV10-3	CASRSGTGDGYTF	TGTGCCTCTAGGTCCGGGACAGGGGATGGCTACACCTTC
TRBD2	TRBJ2-5	NA	TRBV12-5	CASGKGLAEETQYF	TGTGCTAGTGGTAAGGGACTAGCGGAAGAGACCCAGTACTTC
NA	TRBJ2-7	once	TRBV30	CALARDGIYEQYF	TGTGCCCTGGCCCGGGACGGAATCTACGAGCAGTACTTC
NA	TRBJ1-1	NA	TRBV27	CASSPSVEAEAFF	TGTGCCAGCAGCCCTTCTGTCGAGGCTGAAGCTTTCTTT
NA	TRBJ1-5	NA	TRBV10-3	CAISAGGSNQPQHF	TGTGCCATCAGTGCCGGGGGGAGCAATCAGCCCCAGCATTTT
NA	TRBJ2-7	NA	TRBV7-9	CASSPSGGFSYEQYF	TGTGCCAGCAGCCCCTCGGGGGGCTTCTCCTACGAGCAGTACTTC
TRBD1	TRBJ1-2	NA	TRBV2	CASSLERTGPPNYGYTF	TGTGCCAGCAGTCTGGAAAGGACAGGGCCCCCAAACTATGGCTACACCTTC
TRBD1	TRBJ1-3	NA	TRBV6-1	CASSGTGFGNTIYF	TGTGCCAGCAGTGGGACAGGGTTTGGAAACACCATATATTTT
NA	TRBJ2-1	NA	TRBV27	CASSNGLAYNEQFF	TGTGCCAGCTCCAACGGGCTGGCCTACAATGAGCAGTTCTTC
TRBD1	TRBJ2-5	NA	TRBV5-1	CASSPPDRRYETQYF	TGCGCCAGCAGCCCGCCGGACAGGCGGTACGAGACCCAGTACTTC
NA	TRBJ2-2	NA	TRBV6-1	CASSEALRGDTNTGELFF	TGTGCCAGCAGTGAAGCGCTTCGGGGGGACACTAACACCGGGGAGCTGTTTTTT
NA	TRBJ2-7	NA	TRBV7-8	CASSKGPDEQYF	TGTGCCAGCAGTAAAGGCCCGGACGAGCAGTACTTC
NA	TRBJ2-1	NA	TRBV28	CASSSAGNEQFF	TGTGCCAGCAGTTCAGCAGGCAATGAGCAGTTCTTC
NA	TRBJ2-7	NA	TRBV5-1	CASSLDPSSYEQYF	TGCGCCAGCAGCTTGGATCCTAGCTCCTACGAGCAGTACTTC
NA	TRBJ1-4	NA	TRBV18	CASSVREATNEKLFF	TGTGCCAGCTCAGTGAGGGAGGCAACTAATGAAAAACTGTTTTTT
TRBD1	TRBJ1-5	NA	TRBV28	CASSPDRGQPQHF	TGTGCCAGCAGTCCAGACAGGGGTCAGCCCCAGCATTTT
NA	TRBJ1-4	NA	TRBV14	CASSRPGSAGEKLFF	TGTGCCAGCAGCCGACCGGGATCTGCGGGTGAAAAACTGTTTTTT
TRBD1	TRBJ1-1	NA	TRBV30	CAWSQGGGTEAFF	TGTGCCTGGAGCCAGGGGGGGGGCACTGAAGCTTTCTTT
NA	TRBJ1-2	NA	TRBV6-1	CASSDWFLTVRHGYTF	TGTGCCAGCAGTGATTGGTTTCTGACAGTCCGACATGGCTACACCTTC
NA	TRBJ1-4	NA	TRBV5-1	CASSSGGWGEKLFF	TGCGCCAGCAGCTCTGGAGGGTGGGGCGAAAAACTGTTTTTT
NA	TRBJ1-6	NA	TRBV6-5	CASRITADHSPLHF	TGTGCCAGCAGGATTACAGCCGACCATTCACCCCTCCACTTT
NA	TRBJ1-5	NA	TRBV18	CASSPGAGEQPQHF	TGTGCCAGCTCACCAGGGGCAGGGGAACAGCCCCAGCATTTT
NA	TRBJ2-7	once	TRBV27	CASSFGGDRPPYEQYF	TGTGCCAGCAGTTTCGGGGGGGACAGGCCCCCCTACGAGCAGTACTTC
NA	TRBJ2-6	NA	TRBV11-3	CASSKTGGGANVLTF	TGTGCCAGCAGCAAGACAGGTGGTGGGGCCAACGTCCTGACTTTC
TRBD1	TRBJ1-6	NA	TRBV5-6	CASSPGQGARPLHF	TGTGCCAGCAGCCCGGGACAGGGGGCGAGACCCCTCCACTTT
NA	TRBJ2-1	NA	TRBV5-6	CASSLGKFEEQFF	TGTGCCAGCAGCTTGGGAAAATTTGAGGAGCAGTTCTTC
NA	TRBJ2-7	once	TRBV6-5	CASTTAMGTGEQYF	TGTGCCAGCACCACCGCCATGGGCACCGGCGAGCAGTACTTC